The subject of this entry is one TCR beta chain. What it binds is not known. This entry comes from a study of cytotoxic CD8 clonotypes in ibrutinib-treated CLL. Background on the study: Ten to eleven relapsed/refractory, roughly 15 treatment-naive; under 18 IGHV unmutated. Recorded responses included about 25 partial and 2 complete; following median about 68 months, roughly 15 stayed remitted and around 12 progressed. General study points: There were differences in sampling times between sustained-remission and progressing patients.

Generated by immunoSEQ multiplex PCR, the TCRdb table keeps only in-frame clones and is missing some. The sample lists about 300,000 clones; more than 70% were seen once. The authors obtained roughly 1.8 micrograms of genomic DNA from cryopreserved PBMCs for TCR beta libraries. Sequenced here: PBMCs, sampled at disease progression, from a patient treated with ibrutinib. This TCR derives from a human donor with chronic lymphocytic leukemia.

CDR3 in amino acids: CASSRSEGGQPQHF. CDR3 coding DNA: TGTGCCAGTAGTAGGTCAGAGGGCGGTCAGCCCCAGCATTTT. This chain uses TRBV19 with TRBJ1-5; D call uncertain. There are 14 residues in the CDR3. The V gene lost 4 bases and the J gene lost 6 bases, with 13 bases spanning the gap. Germline-derived CDR1 and CDR2 are LNHDA and SQIVND (reference sequence).